Here is one TCR beta chain with its context. What it recognizes is unknown. This sample stems from a study of T cells expressing NK-cell markers. Turning to the study itself: Out of eight donors sequenced, seven tested HCMV-seropositive and the remaining one seronegative. The study's findings and limits: These same clonotypes (in several donors) also led the CD3+CD56-NKG2C+ fraction.

TCRdb re-called the 5' RACE reads; one entry per CDR3 protein, DNA not given. This listing includes roughly 390,000 distinct CDR3 sequences. This CDR3 is 18 amino acids long. Germline CDR1 and CDR2: MGHRA and YSYEKL. This receptor was identified in a woman between 50 and 59 years old in good health. The sample was blood T cells: a sorted CD56 or NKG2C T cell subset, CD4+ or CD8+ T cells, or bulk PBMC T cells (not recorded which). The chain employs TRBV4-1 and TRBJ2-5; TCRdb designates TRBD1, a call that cannot be tested without DNA. CDR3 sequence: CASSQEGFRDRGPETQYF.